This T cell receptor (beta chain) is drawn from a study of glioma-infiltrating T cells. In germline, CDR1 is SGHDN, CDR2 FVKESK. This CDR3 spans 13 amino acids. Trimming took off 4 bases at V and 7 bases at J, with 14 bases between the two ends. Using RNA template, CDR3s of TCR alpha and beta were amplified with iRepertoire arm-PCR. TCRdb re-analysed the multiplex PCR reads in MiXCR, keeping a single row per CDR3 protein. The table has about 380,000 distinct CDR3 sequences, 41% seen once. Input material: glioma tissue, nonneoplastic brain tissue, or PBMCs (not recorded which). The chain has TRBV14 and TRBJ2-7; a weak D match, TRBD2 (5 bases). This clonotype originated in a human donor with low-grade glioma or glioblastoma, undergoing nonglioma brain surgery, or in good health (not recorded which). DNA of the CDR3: TGTGCCAGCAGCCCGGGGATGCGGAATGAGCAGTACTTC. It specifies CASSPGMRNEQYF.